This T cell receptor (beta chain) was sequenced for a study of blood T cell repertoires in COVID-19. As for the study in general: The samples span acute and convalescent COVID-19 from the United States, Italy and Spain. Sources were T cells, B-cell-depleted T cells, or PBMCs; the material itself was cDNA or gDNA.

In germline, CDR1 is MGHDK, CDR2 SYGVNS. The CDR3 covers 14 residues. V shed 4 bases, J shed 6 bases, and the junction held 6 bases outside the gene matches. In the source study's methods: The assay estimated nucleated cells by amplifying reference gene primers. The protocol was immunoSEQ multiplex PCR, while the TCRdb copy is restricted to in-frame clones and leaves out a portion. V and J calls and clone size are given by that table; D and trimming were obtained from the DNA. The sample shows around 200,000 clones, around 80% of them seen only once. The chain combines TRBV25-1 with TRBJ1-2; 9 bases map to TRBD1. The TCR was taken from a human donor in a cohort sampled during active COVID-19. Input material: peripheral blood. CDR3 region: CASSVGQGEHGYTF. The CDR3 nucleotides read TGTGCCAGCAGTGTGGGACAGGGCGAACATGGCTACACCTTC.